This T cell receptor (beta chain) was obtained from a study of blood T cells in healthy people across ages. Study-wide context: Template switching caught about one barcoded beta molecule for each two T cells.

As regards this clonotype: Its antigen is still unknown.

PCR was performed a second time for about 7 to 11 cycles using a sample-barcoded 5' primer and a J-beta primer mix. Every cDNA was tagged by a template-switch adaptor with 12 random nucleotides. TCRdb reprocessed the 5' RACE reads via MiXCR and lists one record per CDR3 protein. Of 750,000 to 850,000 distinct CDR3 sequences detected, about 25% appear once; the ten largest clones hold more than 3%. The study's findings and limits: In older individuals, TCR beta diversity per million T cells was lower, falling roughly linearly with age. Naive T cell percentage by flow cytometry tracked strongly with beta diversity.

CDR3 length: 17 amino acids. Germline assignment: CDR1 MGHRA and CDR2 YSYEKL. V lost 0 bases to trimming and J lost 3 bases, with 17 bases between them. In addition, the sample was reused for a study of T cells of mothers and their children.

Sequenced input: blood. This sequence joins TRBV4-1 and TRBJ2-5; tentatively, D is TRBD2 (5 bases). The clonotype was recovered from a boy between 10 and 17 years old in good health. The CDR3 spells CASSQDRAGLPKETQYF. The CDR3 DNA is TGCGCCAGCAGCCAAGATCGCGCGGGCCTCCCAAAAGAGACCCAGTACTTC.